One sample yielded the 3 T cell receptor beta chains listed below, sequenced in a study of T cells in Graves' hyperthyroidism and ophthalmopathy. Amplification of TCR beta CDR3 regions was performed using RNA transcripts as template. First-round RT-PCR targeting the TCR CDR3 was performed with the HTBI primer set. TCRdb used MiXCR to reprocess the multiplex PCR reads, holding one entry per CDR3 protein. Here the sample spans some 500,000 distinct CDR3 sequences, approximately 14% being singletons. The source material was blood. These receptors were obtained from a woman aged 18-30 years with Graves' hyperthyroidism.

V and J are TRBV19 and TRBJ1-5, with D tentatively TRBD1 (5 bases). Trimming removed 1 base at V and 0 bases at J, with 7 bases between. This CDR3 comprises 15 residues. Germline values: CDR1 LNHDA, CDR2 SQIVND (reference sequence). CDR3 sequence reads: CASSIGQGSNQPQHF. The CDR3 DNA sequence: TGTGCCAGTAGTATAGGTCAGGGTAGCAATCAGCCCCAGCATTTT.

This clonotype appeared a few times. The V call is TRBV6-1, the J call TRBJ2-1; perhaps TRBD2 as D (7 bases). The germline V gene encodes CDR1 MNHNS and CDR2 SASEGT. The CDR3 extends over 15 amino acids. V was cut by 5 bases and J by 4 bases, with 15 bases left in between. Written as DNA, the CDR3 is TGTGCCAGCAGTTGGATTGGGAGGGGGTACAATGAGCAGTTCTTC. Amino acids: CASSWIGRGYNEQFF.

This clonotype was seen ten or more times. The J gene is TRBJ2-2, the V gene TRBV2; either TRBD1 or TRBD2 may fit D (5 bases each). Germline-derived CDR1 and CDR2 are SNHLY and FYNNEI. The germline V and J ends were trimmed by 6 bases and 2 bases, with 13 bases remaining between them. The CDR3 spans 15 residues. The CDR3 DNA reads as TGTGCCAGCAGGGCCGGGACGGGAAACACCGGGGAGCTGTTTTTT. Encoded protein: CASRAGTGNTGELFF.